The subject of this entry is one T cell receptor (beta chain). What it binds is not known. Generated by immunoSEQ multiplex PCR, the TCRdb table keeps only in-frame clones and is missing some. Of approximately 10,000 clones listed, 65% to 70% are singletons. V was cut by 0 bases and J by 4 bases, with 16 bases left in between. This CDR3 is built from 16 residues. CDR1 and CDR2 from the germline V gene are SGHRS and YFSETQ. The record originates from a study of chemoradiotherapy in HPV16-positive cancers. Overall study findings and caveats: Better recurrence-free survival went with HPV-responsive T-cell expansion in HPV16-positive patients. During treatment, candidate HPV-specific clones and E7-related motifs expanded in tumor. Only a couple of HPV16-positive patients supplied the functional HPV-specificity definition.

This chain uses TRBV5-1 with TRBJ1-1; a possible D gene is TRBD1 (6 bases). This TCR was recovered from a human donor with HPV-associated anogenital cancer. Sample acquisition took place from a patient who underwent chemoradiotherapy. As DNA, the CDR3 is TGCGCCAGCAGCTTGGCCTTCGGGCAGGGGAGCACTGAAGCTTTCTTT. The encoded protein is CASSLAFGQGSTEAFF. The full variable domain, with the rest looked up from reference TRBV5-1 and TRBJ1-1, is KAGVTQTPRYLIKTRGQQVTLSCSPISGHRSVSWYQQTPGQGLQFLFEYFSETQRNKGNFPGRFSGRQFSNSRSEMNVSTLELGDSALYLCASSLAFGQGSTEAFFGQGTRLTVV.